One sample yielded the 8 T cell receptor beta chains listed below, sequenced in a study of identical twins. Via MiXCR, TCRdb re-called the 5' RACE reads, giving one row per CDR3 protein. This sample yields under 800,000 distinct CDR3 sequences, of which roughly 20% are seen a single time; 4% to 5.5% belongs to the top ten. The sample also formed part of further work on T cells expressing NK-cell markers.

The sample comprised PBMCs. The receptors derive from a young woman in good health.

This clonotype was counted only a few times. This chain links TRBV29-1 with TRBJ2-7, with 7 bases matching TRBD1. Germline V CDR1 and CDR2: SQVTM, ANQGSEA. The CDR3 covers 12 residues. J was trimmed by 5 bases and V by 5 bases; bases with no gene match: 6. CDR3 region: CSVKTGDDEQYF. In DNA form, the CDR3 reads TGCAGCGTTAAAACAGGGGACGACGAGCAGTACTTC.

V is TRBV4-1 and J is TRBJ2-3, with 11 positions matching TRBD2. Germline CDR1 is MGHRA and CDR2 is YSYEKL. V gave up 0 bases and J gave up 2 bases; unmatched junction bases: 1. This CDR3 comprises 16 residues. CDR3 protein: CASSQELAGVTDTQYF. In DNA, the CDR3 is TGCGCCAGCAGCCAAGAACTAGCGGGAGTCACAGATACGCAGTATTTT.

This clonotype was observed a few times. The CDR3 protein is CASSRSGGTGELFF. DNA of the CDR3: TGTGCCAGCAGTAGGTCGGGAGGCACCGGGGAGCTGTTTTTT. This chain uses TRBV12-3 or TRBV12-4 with TRBJ2-2, with 7 bases that match TRBD2. CDR3 size: 14 residues. Trimming removed 5 bases from V and 4 bases from J; junction bases left unmatched: 4.

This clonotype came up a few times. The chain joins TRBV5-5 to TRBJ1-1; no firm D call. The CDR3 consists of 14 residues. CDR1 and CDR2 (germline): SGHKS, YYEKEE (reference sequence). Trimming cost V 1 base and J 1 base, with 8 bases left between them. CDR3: CASSLIIQNTEAFF. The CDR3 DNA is TGTGCCAGCAGCTTGATTATACAGAACACTGAAGCTTTCTTT.

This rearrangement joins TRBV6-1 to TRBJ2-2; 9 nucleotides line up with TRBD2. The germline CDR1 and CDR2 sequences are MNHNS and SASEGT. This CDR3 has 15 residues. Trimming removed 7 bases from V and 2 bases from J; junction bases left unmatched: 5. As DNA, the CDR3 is TGTGCCAGCAAGGCGGGAGGGTTAAACACCGGGGAGCTGTTTTTT. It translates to CASKAGGLNTGELFF.

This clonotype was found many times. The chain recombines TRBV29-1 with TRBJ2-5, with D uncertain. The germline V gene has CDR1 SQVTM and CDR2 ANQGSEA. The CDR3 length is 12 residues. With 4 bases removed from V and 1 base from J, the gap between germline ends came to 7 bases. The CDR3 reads CSVGRTQETQYF. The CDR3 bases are TGCAGCGTTGGCAGGACCCAAGAGACCCAGTACTTC.

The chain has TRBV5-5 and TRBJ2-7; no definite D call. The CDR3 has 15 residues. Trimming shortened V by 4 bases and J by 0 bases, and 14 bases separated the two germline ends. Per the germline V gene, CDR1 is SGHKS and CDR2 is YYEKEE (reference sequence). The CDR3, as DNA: TGTGCCAGCAGCACGACGCCAGGCAGCTCCTACGAGCAGTACTTC. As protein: CASSTTPGSSYEQYF.

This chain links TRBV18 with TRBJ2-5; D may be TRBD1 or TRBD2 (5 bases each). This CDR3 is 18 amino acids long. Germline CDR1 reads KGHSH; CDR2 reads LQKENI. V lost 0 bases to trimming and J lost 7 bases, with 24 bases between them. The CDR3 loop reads CASSPPRLPGRHVGTQYF. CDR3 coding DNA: TGTGCCAGCTCACCACCGCGCCTCCCGGGACGACACGTCGGGACCCAGTACTTC.